A single sample gave rise to the 21 T cell receptor beta chains below, sequenced in a study of spatial heterogeneity in lung cancer (dated by TCRdb to about 2019). The library came from 5' RACE. Instrument on record: NextSeq 500. TCRdb reanalyzed the raw reads on its own, using fastp at Q25 for trimming and MiXCR for clone calling, and kept in-frame beta chains. CDR3 protein sequences are deduplicated, and each keeps its most common genes and DNA. The sample table records about 18,000 distinct CDR3 sequences; over 9% of these occur just once. Under 25% of the sample comes from the top ten. The time point label, as the study defines it: blood at routine non-recurrence follow-up after resection. Sequenced here: PBMCs, sampled at follow-up. These receptors all come from a male donor with early-stage non-small cell lung cancer.

The rearrangement links TRBV10-2 to TRBJ2-5; tentative D call: TRBD2 (6 bases). Germline values: CDR1 WSHSY, CDR2 SAAADI. The CDR3 loop spans 16 amino acids. V was clipped by 3 bases and J by 2 bases, with 16 bases between them. CDR3 sequence (DNA): TGCGCCAGCAGTGATACCGCTGGGACTTTACAAGAGACCCAGTACTTC. This gives the protein CASSDTAGTLQETQYF.

The chain is built from TRBV20-1 and TRBJ1-5; D possibly corresponds to TRBD1 (5 bases). CDR1 is DFQATT, CDR2 SNEGSKA, per germline (reference sequence). This CDR3 is 15 amino acids long. The ends were cut back, 5 bases at V and 2 bases at J, with 16 bases in the middle. In DNA form, the CDR3 reads TGCAGTGCTTCGCTGCAGGGAGGGGGCAATCAGCCCCAGCATTTT. This encodes CSASLQGGGNQPQHF.

This clonotype was counted at least ten times. CDR3 DNA: TGTGCCAGCAGCCAGGGACTAGCGACCACCGGGGAGCTGTTTTTT. Amino acids: CASSQGLATTGELFF. The gene calls are TRBV7-9 and TRBJ2-2; 10 bases agree with TRBD2. The CDR3 has 15 residues. Germline loops: CDR1 SEHNR, CDR2 FQNEAQ (reference sequence). V was clipped by 5 bases and J by 4 bases; unmatched bases: 4.

This clonotype turned up a few times. The rearrangement joins TRBV29-1 to TRBJ2-5, with TRBD1 matching 7 bases. The CDR3 covers 14 residues. Germline CDR1 is SQVTM and CDR2 is ANQGSEA. V was pared by 5 bases and J by 1 base, with 7 bases of the junction left unmatched. CDR3 protein: CSVSPTGAQETQYF. The CDR3 coding sequence is TGCAGCGTTTCGCCCACAGGGGCCCAAGAGACCCAGTACTTC.

This clonotype appeared a few times. The chain links TRBV4-1 to TRBJ1-5; D perhaps matches TRBD1 (5 bases). This CDR3 has 17 amino acids. The V end lost 0 bases, the J end lost 0 bases, and 12 bases lay between the germline ends. The germline V gene encodes CDR1 MGHRA and CDR2 YSYEKL. CDR3 nucleotide sequence: TGCGCCAGCAGCCAAGATGTATGGGGGAATAGCAATCAGCCCCAGCATTTT. This gives the protein CASSQDVWGNSNQPQHF.

For this clonotype: A much larger clone differs from this one at a single base, so this may be a read error. The V call is TRBV5-6, the J call TRBJ1-2, with D unclear. The CDR3 sequence is 14 residues long. V lost 3 bases, J lost 9 bases, and 18 bases lay in between. The germline V gene encodes CDR1 SGHDT and CDR2 YYEEEE. CDR3 residues: CASSSLAEWNRYTF. Written as DNA, the CDR3 is TGTGCCAGCAGCTCACTCGCGGAATGGAATCGCTACACCTTC.

There are many counts of this clonotype. The junction and the germline gene differ at one end; a read error may be behind it. The CDR3 DNA reads TGTGCCAGCAGTTCCGACTCCTACGAGCAGTACTTC. The encoded protein is CASSSDSYEQYF. V gene TRBV5-1 combines with J gene TRBJ2-7; D is ambiguous. Germline CDR1 SGHRS, CDR2 YFSETQ. CDR3 size: 12 residues.

Many counts were recorded for this clonotype. This rearrangement joins TRBV20-1 to TRBJ2-7; unclear D gene. Trimming pared 2 bases from V and 7 bases from J, leaving 18 bases between. The germline CDR1 and CDR2 sequences are DFQATT and SNEGSKA (reference sequence). CDR3 length: 14 amino acids. Here the CDR3 reads CSARLAELPREQYF. The CDR3 coding sequence is TGCAGTGCTAGACTGGCGGAGCTTCCTAGGGAGCAGTACTTC.

This clonotype showed up many times. This chain uses TRBV6-5 with TRBJ2-3; tentative D call: TRBD2 (7 bases). The germline V and J ends were trimmed by 0 bases and 5 bases, with 15 bases remaining between them. The CDR3 is 16 residues long. Germline V lookup: CDR1 MNHEY, CDR2 SVGAGI. This chain's CDR3 is CASSYSGGGPGDTQYF. In DNA, the CDR3 is TGTGCCAGCAGTTACTCAGGGGGAGGGCCGGGAGATACGCAGTATTTT.

This clonotype has ten or more counts. The J gene is TRBJ2-5, the V gene TRBV5-1; D unclear. Germline V gene data show CDR1 as SGHRS and CDR2 as YFSETQ. The CDR3 spans 16 residues. V was pared by 2 bases and J by 1 base, with 15 bases between. The CDR3 coding sequence is TGCGCCAGCAGCTTTCTTTCGGCAGCGACCCAAGAGACCCAGTACTTC. It is translated as CASSFLSAATQETQYF.

The V and J genes are TRBV6-6 and TRBJ2-5; 16 positions agree with TRBD2. The germline CDR1 and CDR2 sequences are MNHNY and SVGAGI (reference sequence). The V segment lost 0 bases and the J segment 5 bases; nucleotides outside the gene matches: 9. CDR3 length equals 19 residues. CDR3 nucleotide sequence: TGTGCCAGCAGTTACTCCGCACCGGGACTAGCGGGGGGGCTTGAGACCCAGTACTTC. It specifies CASSYSAPGLAGGLETQYF.

The V gene is TRBV5-1, the J gene TRBJ1-2; D gene unclear. Trimming pared 0 bases from V and 0 bases from J, leaving 12 bases between. The CDR3 is 16 residues long. CDR1 is SGHRS, CDR2 YFSETQ, per germline. The DNA for the CDR3 is TGCGCCAGCAGCTTGGATGGGCAGGCGGCTAACTATGGCTACACCTTC. This codes for CASSLDGQAANYGYTF.

This clonotype came up many times. The CDR3 loop is CASSPTGQGARNEQFF. Written as DNA, the CDR3 is TGTGCCAGCAGCCCTACGGGACAGGGGGCGCGGAATGAGCAGTTCTTC. The J gene is TRBJ2-1, the V gene TRBV28, with 12 bases matching TRBD1. The V gene end was trimmed by 6 bases and the J gene end by 7 bases; junction bases not matched to a gene: 10. This CDR3 contains 16 residues. Looked up from germline, CDR1 is MDHEN and CDR2 is SYDVKM.

This clonotype appeared many times. The chain is built from TRBV11-3 and TRBJ2-3, with D hard to call. This CDR3 has 13 amino acids. The germline CDR1 and CDR2 sequences are SGHNT and YENEEA. Trimming pared 5 bases from V and 2 bases from J, leaving 8 bases between. The CDR3, as DNA: TGTGCCAGCAGCCCGGACCACACAGATACGCAGTATTTT. Protein product: CASSPDHTDTQYF.

This clonotype was seen at least ten times. This chain joins TRBV7-9 and TRBJ2-7; no definite D call. V lost 5 bases and J 3 bases, leaving 5 bases between the germline ends. Germline V gives CDR1 SEHNR, CDR2 FQNEAQ (reference sequence). This CDR3 is built from 11 residues. The CDR3 spells CASSLYYEQYF. The CDR3, as DNA: TGTGCCAGCAGCCTATACTACGAGCAGTACTTC. Looking up the rest from reference TRBV7-9 and TRBJ2-7 gives the full variable domain: DTGVSQNPRHKITKRGQNVTFRCDPISEHNRLYWYRQTLGQGPEFLTYFQNEAQLEKSRLLSDRFSAERPKGSFSTLEIQRTEQGDSAMYLCASSLYYEQYFGPGTRLTVT.

In its sample, this clonotype ranks as medium-sized. V usage is TRBV3-1 and J usage is TRBJ2-3, with 7 bases identical to TRBD2. The CDR3 loop spans 18 amino acids. The V gene end was trimmed by 5 bases and the J gene end by 0 bases; junction bases not matched to a gene: 14. From germline, CDR1 is LGHDT and CDR2 YNNKEL (reference sequence). CDR3 nucleotides: TGTGCCAGCAGCGAAGGTAGCGGGCAAAGACCTAGCACAGATACGCAGTATTTT. Its protein is CASSEGSGQRPSTDTQYF.

Only a few counts were recorded for this clonotype. CDR3 residues: CASSRTRGTGELFF. CDR3 in DNA: TGTGCCAGCAGCCGTACTCGCGGGACCGGGGAGCTGTTTTTT. V and J are TRBV3-1 and TRBJ2-2, with D perhaps matching TRBD2 (5 bases). V was clipped by 4 bases and J by 5 bases, with 11 bases between them. The CDR3 spans 14 residues. Germline loops: CDR1 LGHDT, CDR2 YNNKEL (reference sequence). The full variable domain, with the rest looked up from reference TRBV3-1 and TRBJ2-2, is DTAVSQTPKYLVTQMGNDKSIKCEQNLGHDTMYWYKQDSKKFLKIMFSYNNKELIINETVPNRFSPKSPDKAHLNLHINSLELGDSAVYFCASSRTRGTGELFFGEGSRLTVL.

J is TRBJ2-2 and V is TRBV14, with D hard to call. The CDR3 contains 13 residues. The germline CDR1 and CDR2 sequences are SGHDN and FVKESK. The V and J ends lost 5 bases and 7 bases respectively, with 11 bases between them. The CDR3 region is CASSFPWGGELFF. Written as DNA, the CDR3 is TGTGCCAGCAGCTTCCCTTGGGGCGGGGAGCTGTTTTTT.

This clonotype was detected ten times or more. The gene calls are TRBV27 and TRBJ2-7; D not certain. V lost 2 bases and J 4 bases, leaving 9 bases between the germline ends. CDR3 length: 13 residues. Germline-derived CDR1 and CDR2 are MNHEY and SMNVEV (reference sequence). Here the CDR3 reads CASSLRSGYEQYF. In DNA form, the CDR3 reads TGTGCCAGCAGTTTAAGGTCCGGGTACGAGCAGTACTTC.

This clonotype came up many times. The chain couples TRBV7-6 to TRBJ2-1, with 13 bases lining up with TRBD2. CDR1 and CDR2 (germline): SGHVS, FNYEAQ. The CDR3 spans 16 residues. V shed 0 bases, J shed 9 bases, and the junction held 5 bases outside the gene matches. The CDR3 loop is CASSLAGTSGMSEQFF. Here the CDR3 DNA reads TGTGCCAGCAGCTTAGCCGGGACTAGCGGGATGAGTGAGCAGTTCTTC.

The table lists this clonotype with many counts. The chain uses TRBV12-3 or TRBV12-4 and TRBJ1-1; 9 positions match TRBD1. The CDR3 is made up of 14 amino acids. After removal of 4 bases from V and 7 bases from J, the junction contained 7 bases not matched to a gene. The CDR3 sequence is CASSYPGTGIEAFF. Here the CDR3 DNA reads TGTGCCAGCAGTTACCCCGGGACAGGGATTGAAGCTTTCTTT.